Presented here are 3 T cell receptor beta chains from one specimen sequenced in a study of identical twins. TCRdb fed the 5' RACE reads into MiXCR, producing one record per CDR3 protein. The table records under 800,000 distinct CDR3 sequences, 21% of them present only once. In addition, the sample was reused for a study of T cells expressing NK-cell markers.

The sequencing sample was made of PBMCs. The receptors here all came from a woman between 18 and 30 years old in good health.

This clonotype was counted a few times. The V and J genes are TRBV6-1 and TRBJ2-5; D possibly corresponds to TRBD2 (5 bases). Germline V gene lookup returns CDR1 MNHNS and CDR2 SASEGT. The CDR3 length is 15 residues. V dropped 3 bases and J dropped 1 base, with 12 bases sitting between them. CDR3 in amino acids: CASSDPDRGQETQYF. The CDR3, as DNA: TGTGCCAGCAGTGATCCCGATCGGGGCCAAGAGACCCAGTACTTC.

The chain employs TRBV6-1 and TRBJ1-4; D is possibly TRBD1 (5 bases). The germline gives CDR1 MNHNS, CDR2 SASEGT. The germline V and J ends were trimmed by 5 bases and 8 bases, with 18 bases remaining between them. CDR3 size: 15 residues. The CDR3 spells CASSPTPLRGEKLFF. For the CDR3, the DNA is TGTGCCAGCAGTCCAACCCCCCTCCGGGGCGAAAAACTGTTTTTT.

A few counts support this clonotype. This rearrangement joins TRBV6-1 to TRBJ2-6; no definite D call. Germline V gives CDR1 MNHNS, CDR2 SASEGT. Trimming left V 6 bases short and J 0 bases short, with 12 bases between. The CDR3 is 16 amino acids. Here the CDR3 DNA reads TGTGCCAGCAGGAGACAACCTAGCTCTGGGGCCAACGTCCTGACTTTC. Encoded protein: CASRRQPSSGANVLTF.